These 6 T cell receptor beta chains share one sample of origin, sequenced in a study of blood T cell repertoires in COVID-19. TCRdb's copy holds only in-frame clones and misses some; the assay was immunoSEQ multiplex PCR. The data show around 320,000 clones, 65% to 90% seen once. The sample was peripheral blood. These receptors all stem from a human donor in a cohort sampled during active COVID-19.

CDR3 sequence (DNA): TGTGCCAGCAGCCCGACAGCGAACAATGAGCAGTTCTTC. It translates to CASSPTANNEQFF. The V gene is TRBV7-3, the J gene TRBJ2-1; D might be TRBD1 (5 bases). Trimming cost V 5 bases and J 5 bases, with 10 bases left between them. CDR1 is SGHTA, CDR2 FQGTGA, per germline. The CDR3 contains 13 residues.

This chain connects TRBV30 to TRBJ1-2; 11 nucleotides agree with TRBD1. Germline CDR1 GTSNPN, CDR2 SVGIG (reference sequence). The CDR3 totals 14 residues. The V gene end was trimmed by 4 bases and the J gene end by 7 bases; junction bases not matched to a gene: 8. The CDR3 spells CAWTPGQGVFGYTF. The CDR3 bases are TGTGCCTGGACCCCGGGACAGGGGGTCTTTGGCTACACCTTC.

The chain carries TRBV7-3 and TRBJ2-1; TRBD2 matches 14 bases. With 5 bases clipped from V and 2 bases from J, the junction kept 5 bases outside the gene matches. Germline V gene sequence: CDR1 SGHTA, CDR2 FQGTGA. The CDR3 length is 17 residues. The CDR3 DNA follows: TGTGCCAGCAGCCCGGGACTAGCGGGGGCACCCTACAATGAGCAGTTCTTC. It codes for CASSPGLAGAPYNEQFF.

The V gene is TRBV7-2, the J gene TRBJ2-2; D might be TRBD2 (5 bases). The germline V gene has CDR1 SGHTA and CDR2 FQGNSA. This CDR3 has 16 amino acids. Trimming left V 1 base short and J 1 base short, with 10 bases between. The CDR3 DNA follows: TGTGCCAGCAGCTTAGAAGCTAGCAAGAACACCGGGGAGCTGTTTTTT. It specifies CASSLEASKNTGELFF.

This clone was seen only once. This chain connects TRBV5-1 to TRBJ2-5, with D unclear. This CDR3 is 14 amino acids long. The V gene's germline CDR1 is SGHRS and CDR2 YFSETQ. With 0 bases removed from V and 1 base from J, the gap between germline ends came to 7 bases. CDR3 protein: CASSLEHLQETQYF. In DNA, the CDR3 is TGCGCCAGCAGCTTGGAACATCTCCAAGAGACCCAGTACTTC.

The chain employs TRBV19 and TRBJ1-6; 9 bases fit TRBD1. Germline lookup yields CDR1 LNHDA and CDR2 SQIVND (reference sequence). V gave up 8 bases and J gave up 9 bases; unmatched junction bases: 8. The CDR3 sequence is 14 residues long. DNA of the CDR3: TGTGCCAGTGGGACAGGGAGAGAGGGTTCACCCCTCCACTTT. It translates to CASGTGREGSPLHF.